The 3 T cell receptor beta chains below were found in one sample sequenced in a study of metastatic and nonmetastatic thyroid tumors. All patients reached thyroid surgery having received no treatment beforehand. MiXCR re-clonotyped the PCR reads for TCRdb. In the table there are more than 9,000 clones, approximately 30% of which are singletons. Source material: tumor tissue. These receptors came from a male donor with papillary thyroid cancer or a benign thyroid nodule (not recorded which). Some clones in this sample may be carry-over from other donors' samples.

This clone was recorded at least ten times. A much larger clone differs by one base, so this may be a read error. This rearrangement joins TRBV7-6 to TRBJ2-2, with TRBD1 matching over 10 bases. CDR1 and CDR2 from the germline V gene are SGHVS and FNYEAQ. This CDR3 region has 16 residues. In DNA form, the CDR3 reads TGTGCCAGCAGCCCCAGACAGGGGGCATGGACCGGGGAGCCGTTTTTT. Encoded protein: CASSPRQGAWTGEPFF.

The chain recombines TRBV20-1 with TRBJ2-7, with D hard to call. V was pared by 2 bases and J by 0 bases, with 8 bases between. CDR3 length: 13 amino acids. Germline assignment: CDR1 DFQATT and CDR2 SNEGSKA (reference sequence). The CDR3 protein is CSARRDTSYEQYF. The CDR3 nucleotides are TGCAGTGCTAGACGTGACACCTCCTACGAGCAGTACTTC.

Relative to its sample, this clone is medium-sized (0.01 to 0.1%). CDR3: CASSFVSSYGYTF. DNA for the CDR3: TGTGCCAGCAGTTTTGTGAGCAGCTATGGCTACACCTTC. The chain combines TRBV28 with TRBJ1-2; D not certain. V was cut by 3 bases and J by 4 bases, with 9 bases left in between. Germline V lookup: CDR1 MDHEN, CDR2 SYDVKM. The length of the CDR3 is 13 residues.